This is a list of T cell receptor beta chains from one sample in a study of blood T cell repertoires in COVID-19. The table came from immunoSEQ multiplex PCR; TCRdb's copy has only in-frame clones and leaves some out. The table records around 280,000 clones, around 86% of them present only once. What was sequenced was PBMCs or T cells enriched from blood (not recorded which). Every receptor here comes from a woman in her forties who had recovered from COVID-19. Both conserved end residues are part of each CDR3. D genes are given only for firm matches. Rows may omit the clone size; those that give it use once, few, many or a size class.

d_gene: .; v_gene: TRBV6-5; j_gene: TRBJ1-1; abundance: .; CDR3nt: TGTGCCAGCAGTTACTCGAGATACAGGGCCCACACTGAAGCTTTCTTT; CDR3aa: CASSYSRYRAHTEAFF
d_gene: .; v_gene: TRBV7-9; j_gene: TRBJ2-4; abundance: .; CDR3nt: TGTGCCAGCAGCTTAGCCTACTCCAACCAAAATCTCAAAAACATTCAGTACTTC; CDR3aa: CASSLAYSNQNLKNIQYF
d_gene: TRBD1; v_gene: TRBV9; j_gene: TRBJ2-1; abundance: .; CDR3nt: TGTGCCAGCAGCGTAGACAGGGGGCATGAGCAGTTCTTC; CDR3aa: CASSVDRGHEQFF
d_gene: .; v_gene: TRBV19; j_gene: TRBJ1-2; abundance: .; CDR3nt: TGTGCCAGTAGTATACAGGAACGACCGATGTTAGGCTACACCTTC; CDR3aa: CASSIQERPMLGYTF
d_gene: .; v_gene: TRBV12-5; j_gene: TRBJ2-3; abundance: .; CDR3nt: TGTGCTAGTGGTTTGGTAAGCCCTCGCAGCGGAAGCACAGATACGCAGTATTTT; CDR3aa: CASGLVSPRSGSTDTQYF
d_gene: .; v_gene: TRBV4-1; j_gene: TRBJ1-3; abundance: .; CDR3nt: TGCGCCAGCAGCACGACGGGGACTATTTCCGGCCAGGAACGGTTATCTGGAAACACCATATATTTT; CDR3aa: CASSTTGTISGQERLSGNTIYF
d_gene: TRBD1; v_gene: TRBV7-9; j_gene: TRBJ1-3; abundance: .; CDR3nt: TGTGCCAGCATGACAGGGGCCGGAAACACCATATATTTT; CDR3aa: CASMTGAGNTIYF
d_gene: TRBD1; v_gene: TRBV11-2; j_gene: TRBJ1-4; abundance: once; CDR3nt: TGTGCCAGCAGCACTAGCGGAGGGGGCTGGGGTATAGGTGAAAAACTGTTTTTT; CDR3aa: CASSTSGGGWGIGEKLFF
d_gene: TRBD1; v_gene: TRBV18; j_gene: TRBJ1-1; abundance: .; CDR3nt: TGTGCCAGCTCACTCGACGGGACAGGGAGGGTAGGAGCTTTCTTT; CDR3aa: CASSLDGTGRVGAFF
d_gene: .; v_gene: TRBV29-1; j_gene: TRBJ1-2; abundance: .; CDR3nt: TGCAGCGTTGGTTCGATCCGGGAGGGGGGCTACACCTTC; CDR3aa: CSVGSIREGGYTF
d_gene: .; v_gene: TRBV5-1; j_gene: TRBJ1-1; abundance: once; CDR3nt: TGCGCCAGCAGCTTGGTCATCTTACAGGGAGATGAAGCTTTCTTT; CDR3aa: CASSLVILQGDEAFF
d_gene: .; v_gene: TRBV5-1; j_gene: TRBJ2-7; abundance: .; CDR3nt: TGCGCCAGCAGTCAGACAGTGACCTCCTACGAGCAGTACTTC; CDR3aa: CASSQTVTSYEQYF
d_gene: .; v_gene: TRBV6-6; j_gene: TRBJ1-5; abundance: .; CDR3nt: TGTGCCAGCAGTCACCCGGCCAGGGAAAGAGTTCGCAATCAGCCCCAGCATTTT; CDR3aa: CASSHPARERVRNQPQHF
d_gene: TRBD1; v_gene: TRBV5-6; j_gene: TRBJ2-7; abundance: .; CDR3nt: TGTGCCAGCAGCTCTGACAGGGGTTACGAGCAGTACTTC; CDR3aa: CASSSDRGYEQYF
d_gene: TRBD2; v_gene: TRBV7-2; j_gene: TRBJ2-1; abundance: .; CDR3nt: TGTGCCAGCAGCTCGACTAGCGGGGGGCTAAACAATGAGCAGTTCTTC; CDR3aa: CASSSTSGGLNNEQFF
d_gene: .; v_gene: TRBV20-1; j_gene: TRBJ1-5; abundance: few; CDR3nt: TGCAGTGCTGGTGTACAGGGATATCAGCCCCAGCATTTT; CDR3aa: CSAGVQGYQPQHF
d_gene: TRBD2; v_gene: TRBV3-1/TRBV3-2; j_gene: TRBJ2-7; abundance: .; CDR3nt: TGTGCCAGCAGCCTTAGGGGGACTAGCGGCTACGAGCAGTACTTC; CDR3aa: CASSLRGTSGYEQYF
d_gene: .; v_gene: TRBV9; j_gene: TRBJ1-4; abundance: .; CDR3nt: TGTGCCAGCAGCCCCCTGGGGCCCTCAACTAATGAAAAACTGTTTTTT; CDR3aa: CASSPLGPSTNEKLFF
d_gene: .; v_gene: TRBV30; j_gene: TRBJ2-7; abundance: .; CDR3nt: TGTGCCTGGAGTGTATCCCAGGTTGTCGACGAGCAGTACTTC; CDR3aa: CAWSVSQVVDEQYF
d_gene: .; v_gene: TRBV7-2; j_gene: TRBJ2-1; abundance: many; CDR3nt: TGTGCCAGCAGCTTATACGAGAGTACTGAGCAGTTCTTC; CDR3aa: CASSLYESTEQFF
d_gene: TRBD2; v_gene: TRBV2; j_gene: TRBJ2-7; abundance: .; CDR3nt: TGTGCCAGCAGTGGGACTAGCGGGCTCGGGGACGAGCAGTACTTC; CDR3aa: CASSGTSGLGDEQYF
d_gene: TRBD1; v_gene: TRBV3-1/TRBV3-2; j_gene: TRBJ2-5; abundance: .; CDR3nt: TGTGCCAGCAGCCCGAGGGGGCAGGGGGCTGGTTCGGAGACCCAGTACTTC; CDR3aa: CASSPRGQGAGSETQYF
d_gene: TRBD1; v_gene: TRBV12-3/TRBV12-4; j_gene: TRBJ1-2; abundance: .; CDR3nt: TGTGCCAGCAGCCGGGACAGCGGACTCTACACCTTC; CDR3aa: CASSRDSGLYTF
d_gene: TRBD1; v_gene: TRBV30; j_gene: TRBJ1-4; abundance: many; CDR3nt: TGTGCCTGGAGTATTGGGACAGGGGGGAATGAAAAACTGTTTTTT; CDR3aa: CAWSIGTGGNEKLFF
d_gene: .; v_gene: TRBV9; j_gene: TRBJ2-2; abundance: .; CDR3nt: TGTGCCAGCAGCGTAGTGAGTAACACCGGGGAGCTGTTTTTT; CDR3aa: CASSVVSNTGELFF
d_gene: .; v_gene: TRBV11-1; j_gene: TRBJ1-6; abundance: .; CDR3nt: TGTGCCAGCAGCTTATGGGGCGCGAGGAATTCACCCCTCCACTTT; CDR3aa: CASSLWGARNSPLHF
d_gene: TRBD1; v_gene: TRBV6-5; j_gene: TRBJ2-4; abundance: few; CDR3nt: TGTGCCAGCAGTCCGTCAGGGACAGGGAACAACATTCAGTACTTC; CDR3aa: CASSPSGTGNNIQYF
d_gene: .; v_gene: TRBV6-5; j_gene: TRBJ2-7; abundance: .; CDR3nt: TGTGCCAGCAGGTACACAGCTAACTACGAGCAGTACTTC; CDR3aa: CASRYTANYEQYF
d_gene: .; v_gene: TRBV9; j_gene: TRBJ1-4; abundance: .; CDR3nt: TGTGCCAGCAGCGTAGATCTCGGGCAGGGTAATGAAAAACTGTTTTTT; CDR3aa: CASSVDLGQGNEKLFF
d_gene: .; v_gene: TRBV18; j_gene: TRBJ1-1; abundance: once; CDR3nt: TGTGCCAGCTCACTGGACAGACAAACCACTGAAGCTTTCTTT; CDR3aa: CASSLDRQTTEAFF
d_gene: TRBD1; v_gene: TRBV6-6; j_gene: TRBJ2-1; abundance: .; CDR3nt: TGTGCCAGCAGCACCGTGGGGACAGGGACCAATGAGCAGTTCTTC; CDR3aa: CASSTVGTGTNEQFF
d_gene: TRBD1; v_gene: TRBV19; j_gene: TRBJ1-2; abundance: .; CDR3nt: TGTGCCAGTAGTATAACAGGGGGTGATGGCTACACCTTC; CDR3aa: CASSITGGDGYTF
d_gene: .; v_gene: TRBV27; j_gene: TRBJ2-7; abundance: .; CDR3nt: TGTGCCAGCAGTTTATCGAGGGTGTCCGAGCAGTACTTC; CDR3aa: CASSLSRVSEQYF
d_gene: .; v_gene: TRBV21-1; j_gene: TRBJ2-1; abundance: .; CDR3nt: TGTGCCAGCAGCAAAGGGACGGGAGGAATAGACAATGAGCAGTTCTTC; CDR3aa: CASSKGTGGIDNEQFF
d_gene: TRBD1; v_gene: TRBV6-6; j_gene: TRBJ1-2; abundance: .; CDR3nt: TGTGCCAGCAGACTGGACAGGGGGCTTGACTATGGCTACACCTTC; CDR3aa: CASRLDRGLDYGYTF
d_gene: TRBD2; v_gene: TRBV4-1; j_gene: TRBJ2-5; abundance: .; CDR3nt: TGCGCCAGCAGCCGAGGACTAGCGGGGGCGTACCAAGAGACCCAGTACTTC; CDR3aa: CASSRGLAGAYQETQYF
d_gene: .; v_gene: TRBV4-1; j_gene: TRBJ1-6; abundance: .; CDR3nt: TGCGCCAGCAGCCAAGAGGGGGGTAGGGGACGGAATAATTCACCCCTCCACTTT; CDR3aa: CASSQEGGRGRNNSPLHF
d_gene: .; v_gene: TRBV7-9; j_gene: TRBJ1-5; abundance: once; CDR3nt: TGTGCCAGCAGCCCCGCGTCGGGCAATCAGCCCCAGCATTTT; CDR3aa: CASSPASGNQPQHF
d_gene: TRBD1; v_gene: TRBV5-1; j_gene: TRBJ2-7; abundance: .; CDR3nt: TGCGCCAGCAGCTCTTCCGGGACAGGGAGCGACGAGCAGTACTTC; CDR3aa: CASSSSGTGSDEQYF
d_gene: .; v_gene: TRBV2; j_gene: TRBJ1-1; abundance: .; CDR3nt: TGTGCCAGCAGTGAAGCAGGAGTGCGGCTGAACACTGAAGCTTTCTTT; CDR3aa: CASSEAGVRLNTEAFF
d_gene: .; v_gene: TRBV5-6; j_gene: TRBJ2-5; abundance: .; CDR3nt: TGTGCCAGCAGCTTGGCGGAGGGGAGTGGGTTAGAGACCCAGTACTTC; CDR3aa: CASSLAEGSGLETQYF
d_gene: TRBD2; v_gene: TRBV28; j_gene: TRBJ2-1; abundance: once; CDR3nt: TGTGCCAGCAGCGCGGGAGACTACAATGAGCAGTTCTTC; CDR3aa: CASSAGDYNEQFF
d_gene: TRBD2; v_gene: TRBV11-2; j_gene: TRBJ2-4; abundance: .; CDR3nt: TGTGCCAGCAGGCCCCCCTTGACTAGCGGAGGGGCAAGCATTCAGTACTTC; CDR3aa: CASRPPLTSGGASIQYF
d_gene: TRBD2; v_gene: TRBV6-4; j_gene: TRBJ2-3; abundance: once; CDR3nt: TGTGCCAGCAGTGACAGCAGTAGCGGGACCACAGATACGCAGTATTTT; CDR3aa: CASSDSSSGTTDTQYF
d_gene: .; v_gene: TRBV5-1; j_gene: TRBJ2-3; abundance: .; CDR3nt: TGCGCCAGCAGCTGGGGACTTCTCACAGATACGCAGTATTTT; CDR3aa: CASSWGLLTDTQYF
d_gene: .; v_gene: TRBV4-2; j_gene: TRBJ1-2; abundance: .; CDR3nt: TGTGCCAGCAGCCGAGAACAGGACCACTATGGCTACACCTTC; CDR3aa: CASSREQDHYGYTF
d_gene: .; v_gene: TRBV18; j_gene: TRBJ2-3; abundance: .; CDR3nt: TGTGCCAGCTCACCACCCCAGGGGCGAGATACGCAGTATTTT; CDR3aa: CASSPPQGRDTQYF
d_gene: TRBD1; v_gene: TRBV28; j_gene: TRBJ1-3; abundance: .; CDR3nt: TGTGCCAGCAGCCCCGCAGGGGGCTCTGGAAACACCATATATTTT; CDR3aa: CASSPAGGSGNTIYF
d_gene: TRBD1; v_gene: TRBV6-5; j_gene: TRBJ1-4; abundance: .; CDR3nt: TGTGCCAGCAGTTACTCTGGGACAGGGTATGAAAAACTGTTTTTT; CDR3aa: CASSYSGTGYEKLFF
d_gene: TRBD1; v_gene: TRBV6-4; j_gene: TRBJ1-5; abundance: .; CDR3nt: TGTGCCAGCAGCCCCCCACGGGCAGGGGGCAGGCGCAATCAGCCCCAGCATTTT; CDR3aa: CASSPPRAGGRRNQPQHF
d_gene: TRBD2; v_gene: TRBV5-1; j_gene: TRBJ2-7; abundance: .; CDR3nt: TGCGCCAGCAGCTTGTCGGCTAGCGGGAGTTCCGAGCAGTACTTC; CDR3aa: CASSLSASGSSEQYF
d_gene: .; v_gene: TRBV3-1/TRBV3-2; j_gene: TRBJ2-1; abundance: .; CDR3nt: TGTGCCAGCAGCCAGGTCGGTACCTACAATGAGCAGTTCTTC; CDR3aa: CASSQVGTYNEQFF
d_gene: TRBD1; v_gene: TRBV19; j_gene: TRBJ1-2; abundance: few; CDR3nt: TGTGCCAGTAGTTTCTCACAGGGGACGATTAACTATGGCTACACCTTC; CDR3aa: CASSFSQGTINYGYTF
d_gene: .; v_gene: TRBV7-9; j_gene: TRBJ1-1; abundance: once; CDR3nt: TGTGCCAGCAGCCCTCTCCAGGGAGGTACTGAAGCTTTCTTT; CDR3aa: CASSPLQGGTEAFF
d_gene: TRBD2; v_gene: TRBV30; j_gene: TRBJ2-1; abundance: once; CDR3nt: TGTGCCTGGAAGGCTAGCGGGGGTGCGAACGAGCAGTTCTTC; CDR3aa: CAWKASGGANEQFF
d_gene: .; v_gene: TRBV15; j_gene: TRBJ2-1; abundance: .; CDR3nt: TGTGCCACCAGCAGAGATGGACAGAATTACAATGAGCAGTTCTTC; CDR3aa: CATSRDGQNYNEQFF
d_gene: .; v_gene: TRBV30; j_gene: TRBJ2-7; abundance: .; CDR3nt: TGTGCCTGGAGTCTGCCACCAGGGGCGCCTTACTTC; CDR3aa: CAWSLPPGAPYF
d_gene: TRBD1; v_gene: TRBV24-1; j_gene: TRBJ2-2; abundance: .; CDR3nt: TGTGCCACTGGACAGGGTGGCACCGGGGAGCTGTTTTTT; CDR3aa: CATGQGGTGELFF
d_gene: .; v_gene: TRBV25-1; j_gene: TRBJ1-2; abundance: .; CDR3nt: TGTGCCAGCAGTGAAGCGGGCGGAACTAACTATGGCTACACCTTC; CDR3aa: CASSEAGGTNYGYTF
d_gene: .; v_gene: TRBV6-5; j_gene: TRBJ1-5; abundance: .; CDR3nt: TGTGCCAGCAGTTACGAGCGACAGGTCCAGCCCCAGCATTTT; CDR3aa: CASSYERQVQPQHF